This T cell receptor beta chain was observed in a study of blood T cell repertoires in COVID-19. Germline values: CDR1 SGHRS, CDR2 YFSETQ. The V gene lost 3 bases and the J gene lost 3 bases, with 12 bases spanning the gap. The CDR3 covers 15 residues. The protocol was immunoSEQ multiplex PCR, while the TCRdb copy is restricted to in-frame clones and leaves out a portion. The sample gives about 500,000 clones, nearly 90% of which show up once; around 0.95% is in the top ten. The sample was peripheral blood. The gene calls are TRBV5-1 and TRBJ2-2; D might be TRBD2 (6 bases). The TCR comes from a man younger than 35 with COVID-19, enrolled during active disease. CDR3 sequence reads: CASSSEGRYTGELFF. The CDR3 region has the DNA TGCGCCAGCAGCTCGGAGGGGAGATACACCGGGGAGCTGTTTTTT. Filled out from reference TRBV5-1 and TRBJ2-2, the complete variable domain reads KAGVTQTPRYLIKTRGQQVTLSCSPISGHRSVSWYQQTPGQGLQFLFEYFSETQRNKGNFPGRFSGRQFSNSRSEMNVSTLELGDSALYLCASSSEGRYTGELFFGEGSRLTVL.